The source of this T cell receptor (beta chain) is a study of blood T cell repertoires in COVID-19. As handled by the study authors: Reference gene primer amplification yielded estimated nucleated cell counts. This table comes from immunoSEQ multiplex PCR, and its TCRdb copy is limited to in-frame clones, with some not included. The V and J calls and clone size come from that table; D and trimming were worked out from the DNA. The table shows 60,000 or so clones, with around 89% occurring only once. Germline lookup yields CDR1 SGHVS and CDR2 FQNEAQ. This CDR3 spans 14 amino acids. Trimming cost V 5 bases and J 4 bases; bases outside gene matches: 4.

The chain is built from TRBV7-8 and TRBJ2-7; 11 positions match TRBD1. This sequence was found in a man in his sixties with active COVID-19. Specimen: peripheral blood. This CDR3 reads CASSRGTGGYEQYF. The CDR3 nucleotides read TGTGCCAGCAGCCGGGGGACAGGGGGATACGAGCAGTACTTC.